The rows below give T cell receptor beta chains drawn from one sample of a study of cytomegalovirus exposure and HLA in healthy donors. Only in-frame clones appear in the TCRdb table, and some are missing; sequencing was by immunoSEQ multiplex PCR. The sample lists 70,000 or so clones, 74% seen once, with approximately 12% in the top ten. The material sequenced was PBMCs. These receptors all stem from a woman aged 60-70 years in good health and CMV-seropositive. The CDR3 runs from the conserved cysteine through the conserved F or W. Fields, in order: clone size, J gene, D gene, V gene, CDR3 DNA, CDR3 protein. D genes are given only for firm matches. Only part of the rows carry a size: once, few, many, or a class if the clone is expanded.

size: .; J: TRBJ1-1; D: .; V: TRBV7-6; DNA: TGTGCCAGCAGCTTTACAGGCTCGAGCACTGAAGCTTTCTTT; CDR3: CASSFTGSSTEAFF
size: .; J: TRBJ1-5; D: TRBD1; V: TRBV7-9; DNA: TGTGCCAGCAGCTTAGCTGACAGGGCGGCTAATCAGCCCCAGCATTTT; CDR3: CASSLADRAANQPQHF
size: .; J: TRBJ1-3; D: TRBD1; V: TRBV25-1; DNA: TGTGCCAGCAGTGACCCCGGACAGGGGTGGAGAAACACCATATATTTT; CDR3: CASSDPGQGWRNTIYF
size: .; J: TRBJ2-5; D: TRBD2; V: TRBV5-6; DNA: TGTGCCAGCAGCAGCCGGACTAGCCAGAGAGAGACCCAGTACTTC; CDR3: CASSSRTSQRETQYF
size: .; J: TRBJ2-1; D: .; V: TRBV14; DNA: TGTGCCAGCTGCCGCGGACCTGCGGGTCAGCAGTTCTTC; CDR3: CASCRGPAGQQFF
size: .; J: TRBJ2-5; D: TRBD2; V: TRBV29-1; DNA: TGCAGCGTCGGGAGGGCTGAAGAGACCCAGTACTTC; CDR3: CSVGRAEETQYF
size: .; J: TRBJ1-1; D: .; V: TRBV4-1; DNA: TGCGCCAGCAGCCAAGACAGGGACACTGAAGCTTTCTTT; CDR3: CASSQDRDTEAFF
size: .; J: TRBJ1-5; D: .; V: TRBV5-5; DNA: TGTGCCAGCAGCTTGACAGGCAAGAATCAGCCCCAGCATTTT; CDR3: CASSLTGKNQPQHF
size: once; J: TRBJ2-5; D: .; V: TRBV6-5; DNA: TGTGCCAGCAGTTACCTGGGGAGAGAGACCCAGTACTTC; CDR3: CASSYLGRETQYF
size: .; J: TRBJ2-3; D: TRBD2; V: TRBV6-6; DNA: TGTGCCAGCAGCCAACTTAGCGGGAGGAGCACAGATACGCAGTATTTT; CDR3: CASSQLSGRSTDTQYF
size: .; J: TRBJ1-1; D: .; V: TRBV5-1; DNA: TGCGCCAGCAGCTTCGAGGGGACAAACGCTGAAGCTTTCTTT; CDR3: CASSFEGTNAEAFF
size: .; J: TRBJ2-3; D: .; V: TRBV7-9; DNA: TGTGCCAGCAGCATTAGTAGACTAGGAGAACGGGTTACGCAGTATTTT; CDR3: CASSISRLGERVTQYF
size: few; J: TRBJ1-2; D: TRBD1; V: TRBV14; DNA: TGTGCCAGCAGCCGCCAACAGGGGCTCTATGGCTACACCTTC; CDR3: CASSRQQGLYGYTF
size: .; J: TRBJ2-5; D: TRBD2; V: TRBV4-2; DNA: TGTGCCAGCAGCCAAGATGGGACTAGCGTGGGGGAGACCCAGTACTTC; CDR3: CASSQDGTSVGETQYF
size: .; J: TRBJ2-7; D: TRBD2; V: TRBV28; DNA: TGTGCCAGCAGTTCCCTTGGTTCGGGGGGAAGCTCCTACGAGCAGTACTTC; CDR3: CASSSLGSGGSSYEQYF
size: few; J: TRBJ2-1; D: .; V: TRBV13; DNA: TGTGCCAGCAGCTTTCTCGTCAATGAGCAGTTCTTC; CDR3: CASSFLVNEQFF